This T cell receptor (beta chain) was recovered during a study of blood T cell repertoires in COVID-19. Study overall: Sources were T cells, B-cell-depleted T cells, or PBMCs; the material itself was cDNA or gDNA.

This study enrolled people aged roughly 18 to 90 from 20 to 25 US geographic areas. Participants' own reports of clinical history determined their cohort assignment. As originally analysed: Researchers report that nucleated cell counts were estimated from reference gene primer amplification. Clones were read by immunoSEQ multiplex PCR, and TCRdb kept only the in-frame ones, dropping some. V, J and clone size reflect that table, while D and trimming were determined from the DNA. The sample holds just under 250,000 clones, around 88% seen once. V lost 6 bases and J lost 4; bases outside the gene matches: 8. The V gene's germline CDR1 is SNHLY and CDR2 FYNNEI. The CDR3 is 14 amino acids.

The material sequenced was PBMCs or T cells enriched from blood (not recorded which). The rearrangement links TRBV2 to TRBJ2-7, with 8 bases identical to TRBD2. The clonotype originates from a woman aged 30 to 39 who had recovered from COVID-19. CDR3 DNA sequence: TGTGCCAGCAGGATAAGCGGGAGTAGGTACGAGCAGTACTTC. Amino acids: CASRISGSRYEQYF.